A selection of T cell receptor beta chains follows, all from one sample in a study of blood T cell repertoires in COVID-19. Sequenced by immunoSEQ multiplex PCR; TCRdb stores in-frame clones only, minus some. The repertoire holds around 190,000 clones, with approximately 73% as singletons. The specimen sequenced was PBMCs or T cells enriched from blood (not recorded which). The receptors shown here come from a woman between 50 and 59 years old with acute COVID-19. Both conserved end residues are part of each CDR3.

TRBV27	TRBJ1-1	CASSFDGVNTEAFF
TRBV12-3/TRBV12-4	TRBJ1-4	CASIQAGDEKLFF
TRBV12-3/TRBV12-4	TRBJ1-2	CASSRQVNYGYTF
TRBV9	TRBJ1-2	CASSVQGGGYTF
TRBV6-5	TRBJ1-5	CASSLDRSNQPQHF
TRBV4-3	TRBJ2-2	CASSQGMPGANTGELFF
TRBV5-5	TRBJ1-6	CASSRQVYNSPLHF
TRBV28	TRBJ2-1	CASSLSGNNEQFF
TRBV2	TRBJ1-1	CASNLQGPNTEAFF
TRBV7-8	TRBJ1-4	CASSPRQGNEKLFF